Listed below are T cell receptor beta chains from one sample, sequenced in a study of human T cells and chemical hapten exposure. TCRdb itself ran the RACE reads through MiXCR, one entry per CDR3 protein. Seen here are roughly 80,000 distinct CDR3 sequences, 14% observed once, and the top ten hold 4.6%. The sequences come from whole blood, collected in connection with sensitization to the hapten diphenylcyclopropenone (DPC). These receptors all come from a woman aged 50 to 60 with alopecia areata. Some clones in this sample may be carry-over from other donors' samples. Each CDR3 is given with its conserved first and last residue. A D gene is named only where the DNA matches it firmly. Size is stated for part of the rows, as once, few or many counts, or as a class when the clone is expanded.

DNA: TGTGCCAGCAGCTCCCCCCCTCTGGATGAGCAGTTCTTC; CDR3: CASSSPPLDEQFF; V: TRBV5-4; D: NA; J: TRBJ2-1; size: NA
DNA: TGTGCCAGCAGCTCCGGGACAGCCTTGAACACTGAAGCTTTCTTT; CDR3: CASSSGTALNTEAFF; V: TRBV7-6; D: TRBD1; J: TRBJ1-1; size: few
DNA: TGTGCCAGCAGCTTAGCGGGCACTAATCAGCCCCAGCATTTT; CDR3: CASSLAGTNQPQHF; V: TRBV7-2; D: NA; J: TRBJ1-5; size: many
DNA: TGCAGTGCTAGCACCTCTAGGGCGGCAAATCAGCCCCAGCATTTT; CDR3: CSASTSRAANQPQHF; V: TRBV20-1; D: NA; J: TRBJ1-5; size: few
DNA: TGTGCCAGCAAGTCGGTCGGGGAGCAGTACTTC; CDR3: CASKSVGEQYF; V: TRBV28; D: NA; J: TRBJ2-7; size: many
DNA: TGCAGTGCTACTGGGGGGGTATTGGGCTTCGAAGCTTTCTTT; CDR3: CSATGGVLGFEAFF; V: TRBV20-1; D: NA; J: TRBJ1-1; size: NA
DNA: TGCAGTGTCCAAAGCGGGAAGTACGACAATGAGCAGTTCTTC; CDR3: CSVQSGKYDNEQFF; V: TRBV20-1; D: TRBD2; J: TRBJ2-1; size: many
DNA: TGCGCCAGCAGCTTGGCCGGGAGCCCAGATACGCAGTATTTT; CDR3: CASSLAGSPDTQYF; V: TRBV5-1; D: NA; J: TRBJ2-3; size: NA
DNA: TGTGCCACCAGTGAAGCGGGAGATGGGACCGGGGAGCTGTTTTTT; CDR3: CATSEAGDGTGELFF; V: TRBV24-1; D: TRBD2; J: TRBJ2-2; size: many
DNA: TGCAGTGCGAGAGGGTCCAAGATCCAGCCCCAGCATTTT; CDR3: CSARGSKIQPQHF; V: TRBV20-1; D: NA; J: TRBJ1-5; size: few
DNA: TGTGCCAGCAGTTTTGGGGGTTTTGGGAATCAGCCCCAGCATTTT; CDR3: CASSFGGFGNQPQHF; V: TRBV27; D: NA; J: TRBJ1-5; size: many
DNA: TGTGCCAGCAGCCCAAATCGACGTCCTGGGGACGAGCAGTACTTC; CDR3: CASSPNRRPGDEQYF; V: TRBV11-2; D: NA; J: TRBJ2-7; size: many
DNA: TGTGCCTGGAGTACCAATCTCCTCAGGGCGAGAAACACTGAAGCTTTCTTT; CDR3: CAWSTNLLRARNTEAFF; V: TRBV30; D: NA; J: TRBJ1-1; size: NA
DNA: TGTGCCAGCTTGGGACAGATTTCCGGGGAGCTGTTTTTT; CDR3: CASLGQISGELFF; V: TRBV2; D: TRBD1; J: TRBJ2-2; size: few
DNA: TGTGCCAGCAGCCCGGTCGGGCTGGTTAGCACAGATACGCAGTATTTT; CDR3: CASSPVGLVSTDTQYF; V: TRBV7-8; D: NA; J: TRBJ2-3; size: NA
DNA: TGTGCCAGCAGTGAAGCTCTGGATACCCGATCACCCCTCCACTTT; CDR3: CASSEALDTRSPLHF; V: TRBV6-1; D: NA; J: TRBJ1-6; size: NA
DNA: TGCAGCGCGGGACTAGCGGTCGATCCCGGCGAGCAGTACTTC; CDR3: CSAGLAVDPGEQYF; V: TRBV29-1; D: TRBD2; J: TRBJ2-7; size: NA
DNA: TGTGCCAGCAGTGGGGTTACAAGCCTAGCCAAAAACATTCAGTACTTC; CDR3: CASSGVTSLAKNIQYF; V: TRBV2; D: NA; J: TRBJ2-4; size: NA
DNA: TGTGCCAGCAGTTTAGGGTCGCACACTGAAGCTTTCTTT; CDR3: CASSLGSHTEAFF; V: TRBV28; D: NA; J: TRBJ1-1; size: few
DNA: TGCAGCGTTGAAGTTACGGACAGGGGCACTGAAGCTTTCTTT; CDR3: CSVEVTDRGTEAFF; V: TRBV29-1; D: TRBD1; J: TRBJ1-1; size: few
DNA: TGTGCCAGCAGCCAAGACGCGGGGAATCAGCCCCAGCATTTT; CDR3: CASSQDAGNQPQHF; V: TRBV3-1; D: NA; J: TRBJ1-5; size: few
DNA: TGCAGTGCCCTTAAAACAGGGGGCAAGAATCAGCCCCAGCATTTT; CDR3: CSALKTGGKNQPQHF; V: TRBV20-1; D: TRBD1; J: TRBJ1-5; size: NA
DNA: TGTGCCAGCAGCCAAGGCCCCCCGGGACTAGCGGCTTCCAATGAGCAGTTCTTC; CDR3: CASSQGPPGLAASNEQFF; V: TRBV4-2; D: TRBD2; J: TRBJ2-1; size: NA
DNA: TGTGCCAGCAGCTTGCCACGGGACAACCGCTACGAGCAGTACTTC; CDR3: CASSLPRDNRYEQYF; V: TRBV7-9; D: NA; J: TRBJ2-7; size: few
DNA: TGTGCCAGCAGCCCCCGGGCTAGTCCCCCCGGGGAGCTGTTTTTT; CDR3: CASSPRASPPGELFF; V: TRBV9; D: NA; J: TRBJ2-2; size: many
DNA: TGTGCCAGCAGCCCCGAGCCGTCCTACAATGAGCAGTTCTTC; CDR3: CASSPEPSYNEQFF; V: TRBV11-2; D: NA; J: TRBJ2-1; size: few
DNA: TGTGCCAGCAGCCCAGCGGTTCTGGGAGGCTACACCTTC; CDR3: CASSPAVLGGYTF; V: TRBV12-3/TRBV12-4; D: NA; J: TRBJ1-2; size: many
DNA: TGTGCCAGCAGTGAAGGGCAGTTTAATTCACCCCTCCACTTT; CDR3: CASSEGQFNSPLHF; V: TRBV2; D: NA; J: TRBJ1-6; size: many
DNA: TGTGCCTGGACCGTAGGGACAAAAAGAAATCAGCCCCAGCATTTT; CDR3: CAWTVGTKRNQPQHF; V: TRBV30; D: NA; J: TRBJ1-5; size: NA
DNA: TGCAGTGCTAGAGGGACAGGGCGCGGGGCCACAGATACGCAGTATTTT; CDR3: CSARGTGRGATDTQYF; V: TRBV20-1; D: TRBD1; J: TRBJ2-3; size: NA
DNA: TGCAGCGTTGAGCGAACAGGGCGCTATGGCTACACCTTC; CDR3: CSVERTGRYGYTF; V: TRBV29-1; D: NA; J: TRBJ1-2; size: few
DNA: TGTGCCAGCTCACCAAATGGGGCTACGAACACCGGGGAGCTGTTTTTT; CDR3: CASSPNGATNTGELFF; V: TRBV18; D: NA; J: TRBJ2-2; size: many
DNA: TGCAGCGTGGGAGGAGATAACACCGGGGAGCTGTTTTTT; CDR3: CSVGGDNTGELFF; V: TRBV29-1; D: NA; J: TRBJ2-2; size: few